This entry concerns a single TCR beta chain. The sample belongs to a study of shared clonotypes between healthy human individuals. The table came from immunoSEQ multiplex PCR; TCRdb's copy has only in-frame clones and leaves some out. The data contain about 2.1 million clones, around 93% of them seen just once; the ten biggest clones take up under 2%. Selected positively for CCR7 and CD45RO-negative, naive CD8 cells excluded terminally differentiated effector memory CD45RA+ cells. The source is a man aged 18 to 35 in good health. Some clones in this sample may be carry-over from other donors' samples. The sequenced sample consisted of naive CD8+ T cells from PBMCs.

CDR3 region: CASSLVVVETQYF. The CDR3 bases are TGTGCCAGCAGCTTAGTAGTCGTAGAGACCCAGTACTTC. The V call is TRBV11-2, the J call TRBJ2-5; D gene uncertain. Germline loops: CDR1 SGHAT, CDR2 FQNNGV. V gave up 1 base and J gave up 4 bases, with 7 bases separating them. CDR3 length: 13 residues.